This is a list of T cell receptor beta chains from one sample in a study of beta chain features in type 1 diabetes. This table comes from immunoSEQ multiplex PCR, and its TCRdb copy is limited to in-frame clones, with some not included. This table has over 600,000 clones, around 12% appearing once. Material: naive CD4+ T cells from blood. These receptors were obtained from a man aged 25 to 40 with type 1 diabetes. CDR3s include the opening cysteine and the closing phenylalanine or tryptophan. Fields, in order: clone size, J gene, V gene, CDR3 protein. Part of the rows lack a size; the others show once, few, many or a class for expanded clones.

>NA|TRBJ2-3|TRBV7-2
CASSRGQGSEDTQYF
>once|TRBJ1-5|TRBV28
CASSLGGSYSNQPQHF
>few|TRBJ2-7|TRBV7-2
CASRETTGTYEQYF
>few|TRBJ1-4|TRBV28
CASSSSLGQGWEKLFF
>NA|TRBJ1-5|TRBV18
CASSPGGDQPQHF
>few|TRBJ1-1|TRBV11-3
CASSLVMTEAFF
>few|TRBJ2-5|TRBV14
CASSQGLTGIETQYF
>NA|TRBJ2-5|TRBV2
CASNFPSGQETQYF
>few|TRBJ1-2|TRBV9
CASSSRDRGDYGYTF
>NA|TRBJ2-5|TRBV5-1
CASSLASRETQYF
>few|TRBJ1-3|TRBV18
CASSPTGYSGNTIYF
>NA|TRBJ2-7|TRBV2
CASSGGSYEQYF
>NA|TRBJ2-3|TRBV7-2
CASSRYTDTQYF
>NA|TRBJ2-7|TRBV28
CASTTSPGEYEQYF
>few|TRBJ2-5|TRBV7-2
CASSPGTAKETQYF
>NA|TRBJ2-4|TRBV12-5
CASGPGQGITKNIQYF
>NA|TRBJ2-1|TRBV9
CASSPGVTSGPPYNEQFF
>few|TRBJ2-7|TRBV28
CASNEPGPRAGGEQYF
>NA|TRBJ1-2|TRBV9
CASSRSGSHGYTF
>few|TRBJ2-1|TRBV19
CASSNQGKIYNEQFF
>few|TRBJ1-5|TRBV18
CASSPRPGGNQPQHF
>few|TRBJ1-6|TRBV9
CASSVAWDSPLHF
>NA|TRBJ1-1|TRBV5-1
CASSPGGGQGEGAFF
>few|TRBJ1-6|TRBV19
CASSMSPESSYNSPLHF
>few|TRBJ2-4|TRBV29-1
CSVGREAKNIQYF
>NA|TRBJ1-5|TRBV11-3
CASSSGGNQPQHF
>few|TRBJ1-3|TRBV7-8
CASSAGGFSGNTIYF
>NA|TRBJ1-4|TRBV6-1
CASSEQGAWGKLFF
>few|TRBJ2-7|TRBV7-9
CASSLEQGSSYEQYF
>NA|TRBJ2-1|TRBV10-3
CAISESNTGSSYNEQFF
>NA|TRBJ1-1|TRBV6-5
CARDRAHTEAFF
>NA|TRBJ2-7|TRBV27
CASSLRQGPYEQYF
>few|TRBJ1-2|TRBV7-2
CASSFHVDGYTF
>NA|TRBJ1-6|TRBV4-2
CASSQQESYNSPLHF
>few|TRBJ1-5|TRBV12-2
CASRLVQRAQHF
>few|TRBJ2-3|TRBV20-1
CSASWDTQYF
>few|TRBJ1-2|TRBV7-9
CASSPGQNYGYTF
>NA|TRBJ1-6|TRBV5-1
CASSLERTENNSPLHF
>NA|TRBJ2-1|TRBV9
CASSVVGQSNEQFF
>once|TRBJ2-5|TRBV7-6
CASSLGAGAKETQYF
>NA|TRBJ1-2|TRBV10-3
CAISGSQGDGYTF
>few|TRBJ1-3|TRBV5-1
CASGGAPGNTIYF
>few|TRBJ2-2|TRBV28
CASSLSSGGAGELFF
>few|TRBJ2-5|TRBV4-3
CASSQDLGRGRELWETQYF
>NA|TRBJ1-5|TRBV19
CASSSSTWQPQHF
>NA|TRBJ2-7|TRBV19
CASSIRGSGAPEQYF
>few|TRBJ1-1|TRBV6-1
CASSERERTEAFF
>NA|TRBJ2-2|TRBV2
CASLVQGGLRTGELFF
>NA|TRBJ1-2|TRBV28
CASSLLTGVDGYTF
>NA|TRBJ1-2|TRBV19
CASGQSEYGYTF
>few|TRBJ1-2|TRBV7-2
CASGVQGADYGYTF
>NA|TRBJ2-2|TRBV5-1
CASSLVGQYPGELFF
>NA|TRBJ2-5|TRBV19
CATSERYQETQYF
>NA|TRBJ1-6|TRBV30
CAWSPMTGGFYNSPLHF
>NA|TRBJ1-4|TRBV4-2
CASSQDWGANEKLFF
>few|TRBJ2-4|TRBV7-2
CASSFGTRRIQYF
>NA|TRBJ2-7|TRBV28
CASTPGQGTYEQYF
>NA|TRBJ1-6|TRBV28
CASSLTTTAGSPLHF
>NA|TRBJ1-1|TRBV6-5
CASSYGLVDTEAFF